This TCR beta chain is from a study of blood T cell repertoires in COVID-19. From germline, CDR1 is SGHRS and CDR2 YFSETQ. Losses at the gene ends were 0 bases for V and 2 bases for J; bases not matched to a gene: 9. CDR3 length: 18 amino acids. TCRdb's table, derived via immunoSEQ multiplex PCR, lists solely in-frame clones and lacks some. The data contain more than 200,000 clones, around four fifths of them seen just once; the ten biggest clones take up roughly 8.7%. This clone showed up just a few times. Material: peripheral blood. This sequence originates from a man aged 35 to 55 with active or convalescent COVID-19. The chain is built from TRBV5-1 and TRBJ2-5; 11 bases match TRBD2. CDR3 nucleotides: TGCGCCAGCAGCTTGGGGCTAGCGGGGGGTTTTACACAAGAGACCCAGTACTTC. It specifies CASSLGLAGGFTQETQYF.